These 25 T cell receptor beta chains were all obtained from the same sample, sequenced in a study of blood T cell repertoires in COVID-19 (dated by TCRdb to 2019 to 2021). The library was prepared using the immunoSEQ multiplex PCR assay. This immuneACCESS table, as held by TCRdb, lists in-frame sequences with V and J called but not all clones. Of the missing ones, under half trace to an unresolved V gene in checked studies; the others have no known cause. The sample yields under 150,000 clones; about 80% were counted once. The ten most abundant clones make up approximately 4% of the sample. The source material was PBMCs or T cells enriched from blood (not recorded which). These TCRs come from a man aged 45-60 years in a cohort exposed to, infected with or recovered from COVID-19 (not recorded which).

The chain couples TRBV5-1 to TRBJ2-2; 10 bases fit TRBD1. From germline, CDR1 is SGHRS and CDR2 YFSETQ. V lost 4 bases and J lost 5; bases outside the gene matches: 5. This CDR3 region has 15 residues. The DNA of the CDR3 is TGCGCCAGCAGCGACAGGGGGCCTGAAACCGGGGAGCTGTTTTTT. It encodes CASSDRGPETGELFF.

This clone was seen only a few times. This chain uses TRBV3-1 (or the pseudogene TRBV3-2) with TRBJ1-4; a weak D match, TRBD1 (6 bases). The CDR3 runs to 17 residues. V gave up 4 bases and J gave up 11 bases, with 26 bases separating them. Per the germline V gene, CDR1 is LGHDT and CDR2 is YNNKEL (reference sequence). CDR3 sequence reads: CASSPTAAAGTRGKLFF. The CDR3 DNA reads as TGTGCCAGCAGCCCCACAGCCGCCGCCGGGACAAGGGGGAAACTGTTTTTT.

The rearrangement joins TRBV2 to TRBJ1-5, with D maybe TRBD1 (5 bases). The CDR3 consists of 17 residues. In germline, CDR1 is SNHLY, CDR2 FYNNEI. Trimming shortened V by 3 bases and J by 1 base, and 16 bases separated the two germline ends. The CDR3: CASSDGLWGESNQPQHF. CDR3 DNA: TGTGCCAGCAGTGATGGTTTGTGGGGGGAGAGCAATCAGCCCCAGCATTTT.

The J gene is TRBJ2-7, the V gene TRBV6-1; 9 positions agree with TRBD2. V lost 0 bases and J lost 1; bases outside the gene matches: 4. This CDR3 has 16 amino acids. The germline gives CDR1 MNHNS, CDR2 SASEGT. The CDR3 sequence is CASSEARGGTSYEQYF. DNA for the CDR3: TGTGCCAGCAGTGAAGCGCGGGGGGGGACTTCCTACGAGCAGTACTTC.

The rearrangement links TRBV3-1 (or the pseudogene TRBV3-2) to TRBJ2-1; D unresolved. Germline V CDR1 and CDR2: LGHDT, YNNKEL (reference sequence). V lost 5 bases and J 4 bases, leaving 3 bases between the germline ends. The CDR3 runs to 11 residues. CDR3 sequence: CASSYYNEQFF. The CDR3 nucleotides read TGTGCCAGCAGCTATTACAATGAGCAGTTCTTC.

This chain links TRBV10-1 with TRBJ1-5; D is unresolved. CDR1 and CDR2 from the germline V gene are WNHNN and SYGVQD (reference sequence). This CDR3 comprises 13 residues. Trimming removed 0 bases from V and 4 bases from J, with 4 bases in between. CDR3: CASSESQNQPQHF. CDR3 DNA: TGCGCCAGCAGTGAGTCCCAGAATCAGCCCCAGCATTTT.

The chain joins TRBV21-1 to TRBJ1-2. TRBV21-1 constitutes a pseudogene. The CDR3 totals 20 residues. The CDR3 loop reads CASSKKIVMSGAGRRYGYTF. The CDR3, as DNA: TGTGCCAGCAGCAAAAAAATAGTTATGAGCGGGGCAGGTCGAAGGTATGGCTACACCTTC.

The chain is built from TRBV2 and TRBJ1-4, with TRBD1 as a possible D gene (6 bases). The germline V gene has CDR1 SNHLY and CDR2 FYNNEI. V lost 7 bases and J lost 0, with 12 bases in between. The CDR3 runs to 15 residues. The CDR3 loop is CASIRGLATNEKLFF. CDR3 sequence (DNA): TGTGCCAGCATCAGGGGTTTAGCAACTAATGAAAAACTGTTTTTT.

The CDR3 region is CASSLLWAGQIYGYTF. The CDR3, as DNA: TGTGCCAGCAGCTTACTTTGGGCAGGGCAGATCTATGGCTACACCTTC. The chain couples TRBV7-8 to TRBJ1-2; tentative D call: TRBD1 (5 bases). CDR1 and CDR2 (germline): SGHVS, FQNEAQ. The CDR3 loop spans 16 amino acids. V was pared by 2 bases and J by 4 bases, with 17 bases between.

The V call is TRBV7-9, the J call TRBJ1-1; 9 positions agree with TRBD1. The CDR3 totals 17 residues. Per germline, CDR1 SEHNR and CDR2 FQNEAQ (reference sequence). J was trimmed by 3 bases and V by 4 bases; bases with no gene match: 12. The CDR3 loop is CASSSRTGAQPDTEAFF. The CDR3 DNA sequence: TGTGCCAGCAGCTCTCGGACAGGGGCCCAGCCCGACACTGAAGCTTTCTTT.

This chain links TRBV5-1 with TRBJ2-7; 7 bases align to TRBD2. J lost 5 bases, V lost 1 base, and 9 bases had no gene match. In germline, CDR1 is SGHRS, CDR2 YFSETQ. CDR3 length: 15 residues. CDR3 coding DNA: TGCGCCAGCAGCTTGATTGGGGGAGGGCCGGACGAGCAGTACTTC. The encoded protein is CASSLIGGGPDEQYF.

V and J are TRBV30 and TRBJ1-2, with D perhaps TRBD1 (5 bases). V was cut by 5 bases and J by 8 bases, with 18 bases left in between. Per the germline V gene, CDR1 is GTSNPN and CDR2 is SVGIG (reference sequence). This CDR3 region has 13 residues. The CDR3 loop is CAWGVPGMGGYTF. The DNA for the CDR3 is TGTGCCTGGGGAGTCCCAGGGATGGGGGGCTACACCTTC.

This chain uses TRBV30 with TRBJ2-3; unclear D gene. This CDR3 is 16 amino acids long. Trimming removed 4 bases from V and 2 bases from J, with 19 bases in between. The germline CDR1 and CDR2 sequences are GTSNPN and SVGIG (reference sequence). The CDR3 DNA reads TGTGCCTGGACAAATCCCAATCATCCCAACACAGATACGCAGTATTTT. The encoded protein is CAWTNPNHPNTDTQYF.

The chain joins TRBV28 to TRBJ2-7; TRBD2 matches at 14 bases. J was trimmed by 4 bases and V by 0 bases; bases with no gene match: 2. This CDR3 region has 16 residues. Germline V gene sequence: CDR1 MDHEN, CDR2 SYDVKM. The CDR3 region is CASSLWGTSGSYEQYF. The CDR3, as DNA: TGTGCCAGCAGTTTATGGGGGACTAGCGGGAGTTACGAGCAGTACTTC.

The rearrangement uses TRBV7-9 and TRBJ2-1, with TRBD1 matching 7 bases. Germline V gives CDR1 SEHNR, CDR2 FQNEAQ (reference sequence). V lost 4 bases to trimming and J lost 8 bases; unmatched junction nucleotides: 11. This CDR3 has 15 amino acids. The CDR3 bases are TGTGCCAGCAGCTCCGATGACAGGGCGGGCCATGAGCAGTTCTTC. Amino acids: CASSSDDRAGHEQFF.

The chain combines TRBV7-2 with TRBJ1-5; D call uncertain. With 2 bases removed from V and 4 bases from J, the gap between germline ends came to 3 bases. From germline, CDR1 is SGHTA and CDR2 FQGNSA. This CDR3 is built from 12 residues. CDR3 residues: CASSLLNQPQHF. CDR3 nucleotides: TGTGCCAGCAGCTTACTTAATCAGCCCCAGCATTTT.

As concerns this clone: This specimen includes other DNA sequences encoding the same CDR3. The chain has TRBV18 and TRBJ2-6; tentative D call: TRBD1 (6 bases). Germline V gene lookup returns CDR1 KGHSH and CDR2 LQKENI. V was trimmed by 2 bases and J by 2 bases, leaving 7 bases between them. The length of the CDR3 is 15 residues. CDR3 protein: CASSPGGAGANVLTF. For the CDR3, the DNA is TGTGCCAGCTCACCAGGGGGCGCTGGGGCCAACGTCCTGACTTTC. Together with reference TRBV18 and TRBJ2-6, the CDR3 gives the full variable domain: NAGVMQNPRHLVRRRGQEARLRCSPMKGHSHVYWYRQLPEEGLKFMVYLQKENIIDESGMPKERFSAEFPKEGPSILRIQQVVRGDSAAYFCASSPGGAGANVLTFGAGSRLTVL.

The chain combines TRBV10-1 with TRBJ2-3, with TRBD2 matching 11 bases. The CDR3 runs 16 residues. Trimming removed 4 bases from V and 3 bases from J; junction bases left unmatched: 6. CDR1 WNHNN and CDR2 SYGVQD come from the germline V gene (reference sequence). CDR3 nucleotides: TGCGCCAGCAGTGGCTCGACTAGCGGGAATACAGATACGCAGTATTTT. Residues: CASSGSTSGNTDTQYF.

V is TRBV28 and J is TRBJ2-1; TRBD1 aligns across 9 bases. V shed 3 bases and J 0 bases; nucleotides not matched to a gene: 12. The CDR3 has 19 amino acids. The germline V gene encodes CDR1 MDHEN and CDR2 SYDVKM. The CDR3 DNA reads TGTGCCAGCAGTTTCCCACCTACAGGGGGCCTTGGCTCCTACAATGAGCAGTTCTTC. Its translation is CASSFPPTGGLGSYNEQFF.

This chain uses TRBV6-1 with TRBJ1-5, with D tentatively TRBD1 (5 bases). Germline V gene sequence: CDR1 MNHNS, CDR2 SASEGT. This CDR3 is 16 amino acids long. Trimming stripped 1 base from V and 9 bases from J, with 19 bases between. CDR3 region: CASSEGREVGGRPQHF. The CDR3 DNA follows: TGTGCCAGCAGTGAAGGGAGGGAAGTGGGGGGTCGGCCCCAGCATTTT.

The V call is TRBV7-9, the J call TRBJ2-1, with D unclear. The CDR3 is 11 amino acids. The V and J ends lost 1 base and 10 bases respectively, with 5 bases between them. In germline, CDR1 is SEHNR, CDR2 FQNEAQ (reference sequence). The CDR3 sequence is CASSLGVEQFF. DNA of the CDR3: TGTGCCAGCAGCTTAGGAGTGGAGCAGTTCTTC. Based on the CDR3 plus reference TRBV7-9 and TRBJ2-1, the full variable domain is DTGVSQNPRHKITKRGQNVTFRCDPISEHNRLYWYRQTLGQGPEFLTYFQNEAQLEKSRLLSDRFSAERPKGSFSTLEIQRTEQGDSAMYLCASSLGVEQFFGPGTRLTVL.

The chain is built from TRBV7-3 and TRBJ2-3, with TRBD2 matching 7 bases. CDR1 is SGHTA, CDR2 FQGTGA, per germline. This CDR3 region has 17 residues. Losses at the gene ends were 1 base for V and 3 bases for J; bases not matched to a gene: 10. CDR3 nucleotides: TGTGCCAGCAGCTTAATGGTTGAGCGGGATCGGACAGATACGCAGTATTTT. Translated: CASSLMVERDRTDTQYF.

This chain joins TRBV19 and TRBJ2-4; TRBD2 matches 8 bases. Looked up from germline, CDR1 is LNHDA and CDR2 is SQIVND (reference sequence). CDR3 length: 16 amino acids. Trimming cost V 3 bases and J 9 bases; bases outside gene matches: 13. CDR3 coding DNA: TGTGCCAGTAGTATCGGTGGGACTAGTCCCTCTCGCATTCAGTACTTC. Its protein is CASSIGGTSPSRIQYF.

A word on this clone: Other DNA sequences from this sample encode an identical CDR3 as well. The chain combines TRBV12-3 or TRBV12-4 with TRBJ2-5; a possible D gene is TRBD1 (6 bases). The CDR3 contains 13 residues. The ends were cut back, 4 bases at V and 4 bases at J, with 10 bases in the middle. CDR3: CASSSTGGETQYF. The CDR3 nucleotides are TGTGCCAGCAGTTCGACAGGAGGAGAGACCCAGTACTTC.

The genes are TRBV6-5 and TRBJ2-3; tentatively, D is TRBD1 (6 bases). Germline V lookup: CDR1 MNHEY, CDR2 SVGAGI. V lost 6 bases and J 0 bases, leaving 13 bases between the germline ends. The CDR3 runs 15 residues. The CDR3 region is CASRISGTSTDTQYF. Here the CDR3 DNA reads TGTGCCAGCAGGATTTCCGGGACAAGCACAGATACGCAGTATTTT.